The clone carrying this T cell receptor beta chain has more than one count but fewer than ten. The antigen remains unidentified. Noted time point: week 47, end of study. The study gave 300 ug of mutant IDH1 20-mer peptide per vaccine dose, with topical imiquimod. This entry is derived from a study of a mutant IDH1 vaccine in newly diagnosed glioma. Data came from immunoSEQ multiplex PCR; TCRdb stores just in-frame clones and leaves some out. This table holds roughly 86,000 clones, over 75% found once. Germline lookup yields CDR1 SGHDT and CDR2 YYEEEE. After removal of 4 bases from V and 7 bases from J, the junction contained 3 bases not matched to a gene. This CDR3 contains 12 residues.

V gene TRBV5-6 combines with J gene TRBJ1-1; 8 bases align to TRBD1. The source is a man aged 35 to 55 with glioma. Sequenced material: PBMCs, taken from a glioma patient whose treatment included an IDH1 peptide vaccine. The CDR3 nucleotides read TGTGCCAGCAGCAGGACAGGGAGTGAAGCTTTCTTT. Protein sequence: CASSRTGSEAFF.